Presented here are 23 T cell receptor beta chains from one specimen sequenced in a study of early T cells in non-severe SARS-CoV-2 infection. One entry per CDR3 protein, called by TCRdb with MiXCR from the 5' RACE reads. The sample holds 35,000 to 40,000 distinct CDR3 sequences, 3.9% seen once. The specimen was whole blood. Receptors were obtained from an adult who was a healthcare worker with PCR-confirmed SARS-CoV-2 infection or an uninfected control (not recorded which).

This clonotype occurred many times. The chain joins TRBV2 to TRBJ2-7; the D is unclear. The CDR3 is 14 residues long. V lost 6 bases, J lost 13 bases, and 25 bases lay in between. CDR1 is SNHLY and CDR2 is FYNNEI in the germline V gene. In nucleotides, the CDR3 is TGTGCCAGCAGCGACTCCCCCATTGCCTACGAGACTTACGTC. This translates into CASSDSPIAYETYV.

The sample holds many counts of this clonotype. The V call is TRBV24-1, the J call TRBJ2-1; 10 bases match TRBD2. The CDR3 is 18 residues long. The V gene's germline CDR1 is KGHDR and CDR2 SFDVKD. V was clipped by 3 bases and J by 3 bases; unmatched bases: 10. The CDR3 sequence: CATSDASGSRGHYNEQFF. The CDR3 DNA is TGTGCCACCAGTGATGCTAGCGGGAGTAGGGGACACTACAATGAGCAGTTCTTC.

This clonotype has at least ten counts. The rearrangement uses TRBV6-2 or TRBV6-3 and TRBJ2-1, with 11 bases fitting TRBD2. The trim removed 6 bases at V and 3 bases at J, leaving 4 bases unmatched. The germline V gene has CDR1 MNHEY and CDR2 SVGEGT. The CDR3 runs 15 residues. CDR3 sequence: CASSRLAGNYNEQFF. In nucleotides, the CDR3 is TGTGCCAGCAGCCGACTAGCGGGAAACTACAATGAGCAGTTCTTC.

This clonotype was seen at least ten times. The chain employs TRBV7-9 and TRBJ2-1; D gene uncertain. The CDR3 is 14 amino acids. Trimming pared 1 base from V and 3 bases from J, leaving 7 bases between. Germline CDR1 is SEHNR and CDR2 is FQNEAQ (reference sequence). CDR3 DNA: TGTGCCAGCAGCTTAGGAGCGAGCTACAATGAGCAGTTCTTC. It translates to CASSLGASYNEQFF.

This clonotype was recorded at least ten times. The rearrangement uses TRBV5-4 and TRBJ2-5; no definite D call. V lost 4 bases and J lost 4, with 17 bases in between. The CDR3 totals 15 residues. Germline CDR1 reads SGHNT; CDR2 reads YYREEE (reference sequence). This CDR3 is CASSPQLGSGETQYF. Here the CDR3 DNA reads TGTGCCAGCAGCCCGCAGTTGGGTTCGGGAGAGACCCAGTACTTC.

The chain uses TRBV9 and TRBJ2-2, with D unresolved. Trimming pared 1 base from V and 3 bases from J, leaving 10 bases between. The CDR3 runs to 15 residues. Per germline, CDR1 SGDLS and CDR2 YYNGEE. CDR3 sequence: CASSVSGSYTGELFF. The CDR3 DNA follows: TGTGCCAGCAGCGTATCCGGGTCTTACACCGGGGAGCTGTTTTTT.

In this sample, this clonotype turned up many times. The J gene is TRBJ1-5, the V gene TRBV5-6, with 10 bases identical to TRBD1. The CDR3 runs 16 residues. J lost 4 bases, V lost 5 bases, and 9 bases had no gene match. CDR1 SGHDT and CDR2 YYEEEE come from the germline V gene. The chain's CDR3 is CASSAGQGGLNQPQHF. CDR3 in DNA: TGTGCCAGCAGTGCTGGACAGGGGGGATTGAATCAGCCCCAGCATTTT. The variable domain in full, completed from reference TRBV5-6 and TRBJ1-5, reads DAGVTQSPTHLIKTRGQQVTLRCSPKSGHDTVSWYQQALGQGPQFIFQYYEEEERQRGNFPDRFSGHQFPNYSSELNVNALLLGDSALYLCASSAGQGGLNQPQHFGDGTRLSIL.

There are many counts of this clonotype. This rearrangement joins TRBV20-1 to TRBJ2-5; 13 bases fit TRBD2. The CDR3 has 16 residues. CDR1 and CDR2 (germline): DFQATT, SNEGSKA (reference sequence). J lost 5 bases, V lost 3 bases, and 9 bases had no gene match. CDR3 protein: CSARILAGGPVETQYF. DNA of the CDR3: TGCAGTGCTAGGATACTAGCGGGAGGGCCCGTTGAGACCCAGTACTTC.

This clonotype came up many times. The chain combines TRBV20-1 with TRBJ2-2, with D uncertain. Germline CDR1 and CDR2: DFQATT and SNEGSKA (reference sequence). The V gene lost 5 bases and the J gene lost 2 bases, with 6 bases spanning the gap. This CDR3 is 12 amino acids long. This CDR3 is CSARINTGELFF. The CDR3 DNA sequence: TGCAGTGCTCGGATCAACACCGGGGAGCTGTTTTTT.

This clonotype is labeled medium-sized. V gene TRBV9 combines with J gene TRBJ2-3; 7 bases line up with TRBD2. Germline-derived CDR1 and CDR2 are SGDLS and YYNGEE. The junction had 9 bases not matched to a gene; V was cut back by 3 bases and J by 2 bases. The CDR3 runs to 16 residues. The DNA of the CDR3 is TGTGCCAGCAGCGCCCGAGCGGGACCTGACACAGATACGCAGTATTTT. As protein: CASSARAGPDTDTQYF.

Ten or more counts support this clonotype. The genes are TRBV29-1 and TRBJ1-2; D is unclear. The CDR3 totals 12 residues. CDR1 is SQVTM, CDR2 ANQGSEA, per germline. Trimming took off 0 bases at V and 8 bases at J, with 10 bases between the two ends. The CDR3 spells CSVEDQGSGYTF. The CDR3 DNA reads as TGCAGCGTTGAAGATCAAGGGAGCGGCTACACCTTC.

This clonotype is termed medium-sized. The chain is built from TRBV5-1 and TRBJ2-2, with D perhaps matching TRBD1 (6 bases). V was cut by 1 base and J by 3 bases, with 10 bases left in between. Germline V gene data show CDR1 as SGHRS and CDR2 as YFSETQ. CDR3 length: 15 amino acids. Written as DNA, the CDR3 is TGCGCCAGCAGCTTGCGGACAGTAGACACCGGGGAGCTGTTTTTT. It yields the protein CASSLRTVDTGELFF.

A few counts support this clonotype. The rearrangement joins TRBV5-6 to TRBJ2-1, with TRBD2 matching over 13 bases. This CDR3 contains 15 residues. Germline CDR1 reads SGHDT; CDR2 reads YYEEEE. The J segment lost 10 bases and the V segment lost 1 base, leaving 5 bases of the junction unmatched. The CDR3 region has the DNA TGTGCCAGCAGCTTGTGGACTAGCGGGAGAGGAGAGCAGTTCTTC. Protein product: CASSLWTSGRGEQFF.

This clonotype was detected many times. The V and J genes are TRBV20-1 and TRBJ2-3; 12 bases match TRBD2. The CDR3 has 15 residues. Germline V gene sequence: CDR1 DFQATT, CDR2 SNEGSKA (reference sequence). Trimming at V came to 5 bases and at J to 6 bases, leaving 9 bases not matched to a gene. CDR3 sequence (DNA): TGCAGTGCTGGCCCTACTAGCGGGAGGAGTGATACGCAGTATTTT. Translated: CSAGPTSGRSDTQYF.

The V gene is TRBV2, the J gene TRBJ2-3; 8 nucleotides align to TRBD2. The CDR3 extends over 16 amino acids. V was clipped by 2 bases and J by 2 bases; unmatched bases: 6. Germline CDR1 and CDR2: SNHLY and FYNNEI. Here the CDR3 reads CASSESGTRPTDTQYF. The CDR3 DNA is TGTGCCAGCAGTGAATCCGGGACTAGACCCACAGATACGCAGTATTTT.

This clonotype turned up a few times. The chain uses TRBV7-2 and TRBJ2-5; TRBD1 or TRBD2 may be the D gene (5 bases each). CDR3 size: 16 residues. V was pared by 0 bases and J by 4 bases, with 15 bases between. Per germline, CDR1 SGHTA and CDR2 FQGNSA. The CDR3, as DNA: TGTGCCAGCAGCTTAGCGATGGGTTTTGGGGGAGAGACCCAGTACTTC. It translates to CASSLAMGFGGETQYF.

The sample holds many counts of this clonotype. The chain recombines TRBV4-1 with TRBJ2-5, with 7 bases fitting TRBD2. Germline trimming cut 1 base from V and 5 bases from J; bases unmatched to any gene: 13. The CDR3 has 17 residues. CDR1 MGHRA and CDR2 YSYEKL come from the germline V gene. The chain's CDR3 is CASSQVGSGRAGETQYF. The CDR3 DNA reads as TGCGCCAGCAGCCAAGTTGGTAGCGGGCGTGCGGGGGAGACCCAGTACTTC.

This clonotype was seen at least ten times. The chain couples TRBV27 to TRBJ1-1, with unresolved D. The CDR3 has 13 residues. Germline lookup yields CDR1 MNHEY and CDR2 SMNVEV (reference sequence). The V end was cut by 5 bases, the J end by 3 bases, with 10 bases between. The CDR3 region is CASSGRMDTEAFF. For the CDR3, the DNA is TGTGCCAGCAGTGGGAGGATGGACACTGAAGCTTTCTTT.

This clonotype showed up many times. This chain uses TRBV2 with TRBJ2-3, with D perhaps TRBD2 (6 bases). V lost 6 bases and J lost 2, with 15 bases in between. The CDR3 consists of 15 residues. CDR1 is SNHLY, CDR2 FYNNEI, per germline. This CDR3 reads CASRRTNTYTDTQYF. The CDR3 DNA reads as TGTGCCAGCAGGCGGACTAACACCTACACAGATACGCAGTATTTT.

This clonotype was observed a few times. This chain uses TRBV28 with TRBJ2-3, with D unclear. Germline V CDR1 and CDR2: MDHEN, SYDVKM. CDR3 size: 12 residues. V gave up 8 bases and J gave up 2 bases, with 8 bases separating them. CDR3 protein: CASGQYTDTQYF. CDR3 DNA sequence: TGTGCCAGCGGCCAGTACACAGATACGCAGTATTTT.

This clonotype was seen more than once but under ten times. The CDR3 loop is CASSMFTAEAFF. CDR3 DNA sequence: TGTGCCAGCTCAATGTTTACTGCTGAAGCTTTCTTT. The chain recombines TRBV28 with TRBJ1-1; D uncertain. This CDR3 contains 12 residues. The V end lost 8 bases, the J end lost 6 bases, and 13 bases lay between the germline ends. Germline CDR1 MDHEN, CDR2 SYDVKM.

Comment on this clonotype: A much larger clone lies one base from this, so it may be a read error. The CDR3 DNA reads as TGTGCCATCAGTGAACGGCTTATGGCTAGCGGCTACGTGCAGTACTTC. Protein sequence: CAISERLMASGYVQYF. This sequence joins TRBV10-3 and TRBJ2-7; 7 positions agree with TRBD2. The CDR3 loop spans 16 amino acids. Germline lookup yields CDR1 ENHRY and CDR2 SYGVKD.

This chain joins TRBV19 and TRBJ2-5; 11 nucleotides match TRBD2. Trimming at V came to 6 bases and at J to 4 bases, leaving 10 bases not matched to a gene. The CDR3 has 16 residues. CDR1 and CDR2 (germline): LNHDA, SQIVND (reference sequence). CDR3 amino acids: CASSATSGGTAETQYF. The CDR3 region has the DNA TGTGCCAGTAGCGCTACTAGCGGGGGAACGGCAGAGACCCAGTACTTC.